This TCR beta chain was profiled in a study of technical replicates of blood from a few donors. Germline-derived CDR1 and CDR2 are SGHRS and YFSETQ. The CDR3 is 15 amino acids. The ends lost 3 bases at V and 8 bases at J; junction bases unmatched: 9. The protocol was immunoSEQ multiplex PCR, while the TCRdb copy is restricted to in-frame clones and leaves out a portion. The table records 11,000 to 15,000 clones, roughly 80% of them present only once. This clone was picked up a small number of times. Sequenced: PBMCs. The TCR originated in a human donor in good health. The chain combines TRBV5-1 with TRBJ1-5; 9 bases are a match to TRBD1. The DNA for the CDR3 is TGCGCCAGCAGCTCCGGGACAGGGAGATTCGAGCCCCAGCATTTT. Its translation: CASSSGTGRFEPQHF.